These 29 T cell receptor beta chains originate from one sample sequenced in a study of T cells in Graves' hyperthyroidism and ophthalmopathy. The CDR3 regions of TCR beta were amplified from RNA transcripts. First-round RT-PCR with HTBI primers amplified the TCR CDR3 region. TCRdb redid the calling of the multiplex PCR reads with MiXCR, one entry per CDR3 protein. This table has hundreds of thousands of distinct CDR3 sequences, approximately 23% appearing once. Material for sequencing was blood. The receptors were gathered from a man aged 25 to 45 with Graves' ophthalmopathy.

In its sample, this clonotype was seen many times. V usage is TRBV11-3 and J usage is TRBJ1-2; 10 bases are shared with TRBD1. Germline loops: CDR1 SGHNT, CDR2 YENEEA. The CDR3 totals 13 residues. The trim removed 5 bases at V and 6 bases at J, leaving 3 bases unmatched. CDR3: CASSGTGANGYTF. The CDR3 DNA sequence: TGTGCCAGCAGCGGGACAGGGGCAAATGGCTACACCTTC.

The CDR3 DNA follows: TGTGCCAGCAGCCGTGAGGAAGACAATGAGCAGTTCTTC. This sequence encodes CASSREEDNEQFF. The rearrangement joins TRBV11-3 to TRBJ2-1; unclear D gene. The CDR3 has 13 residues. Germline-derived CDR1 and CDR2 are SGHNT and YENEEA. Deletions cut 5 bases from V and 5 bases from J, with 10 bases between.

This clonotype showed up just once. The V call is TRBV3-1, the J call TRBJ2-3; D ambiguous. CDR1 is LGHDT, CDR2 YNNKEL, per germline (reference sequence). The CDR3 is 16 amino acids. V shed 1 base and J shed 2 bases, with 13 bases lying between them. In nucleotides, the CDR3 is TGTGCCAGCAGCCAAGCCCAAGCAGGCTCCACAGATACGCAGTATTTT. Translation: CASSQAQAGSTDTQYF.

The V gene is TRBV9, the J gene TRBJ2-2; D is tentatively TRBD1 or TRBD2 (5 bases each). Germline loops: CDR1 SGDLS, CDR2 YYNGEE. Trimming pared 0 bases from V and 3 bases from J, leaving 9 bases between. The CDR3 length is 15 residues. In DNA form, the CDR3 reads TGTGCCAGCAGCGTAGCGGGGCGTCACACCGGGGAGCTGTTTTTT. This translates into CASSVAGRHTGELFF.

A few counts support this clonotype. The chain has TRBV28 and TRBJ1-2; 8 bases map to TRBD1. Germline assignment: CDR1 MDHEN and CDR2 SYDVKM. This CDR3 has 13 amino acids. Trimming cost V 3 bases and J 8 bases; bases outside gene matches: 5. This chain's CDR3 is CASSLDRVSGYTF. The DNA of the CDR3 is TGTGCCAGCAGTTTGGACAGGGTCAGCGGCTACACCTTC.

Regarding this clonotype: A much more abundant neighbour one base away suggests this may be a read error. This rearrangement joins TRBV29-1 to TRBJ2-7; weak D call: TRBD2 (6 bases). Germline V lookup: CDR1 SQVTM, CDR2 ANQGSEA. This CDR3 is built from 13 residues. V was trimmed by 7 bases and J by 3 bases, leaving 16 bases between them. CDR3 nucleotides: TGCAGCGGAAGCCGGGGGAATAGCTACGAGCAGTACTTC. It yields the protein CSGSRGNSYEQYF.

This clonotype came up many times. The chain combines TRBV11-2 with TRBJ1-3; D gene uncertain. Germline CDR1 reads SGHAT; CDR2 reads FQNNGV. The CDR3 runs 15 residues. The V end lost 7 bases, the J end lost 0 bases, and 13 bases lay between the germline ends. The CDR3 bases are TGTGCCAGCACCCCTCGTGATCTCTCTGGAAACACCATATATTTT. Its translation: CASTPRDLSGNTIYF.

This clonotype occurred a few times. CDR3 coding DNA: TGTGCCAGCAGCCGGCGACTAGCGGGAGGTACAACCTCCTACGAGCAGTACTTC. Amino acid sequence: CASSRRLAGGTTSYEQYF. This chain links TRBV3-1 with TRBJ2-7; 13 positions agree with TRBD2. The CDR3 length is 18 residues. Germline trimming cut 4 bases from V and 0 bases from J; bases unmatched to any gene: 9. CDR1 and CDR2 from the germline V gene are LGHDT and YNNKEL (reference sequence).

The V call is TRBV20-1, the J call TRBJ2-3, with 10 bases lining up with TRBD2. J lost 6 bases, V lost 6 bases, and 9 bases had no gene match. Germline loops: CDR1 DFQATT, CDR2 SNEGSKA (reference sequence). The CDR3 has 14 amino acids. In DNA form, the CDR3 reads TGCAGTGCGGGGAGCGGGAGGGACGTGGATACGCAGTATTTT. It encodes CSAGSGRDVDTQYF.

J is TRBJ2-3 and V is TRBV7-3, with D maybe TRBD2 (6 bases). This CDR3 spans 14 amino acids. Germline V gene lookup returns CDR1 SGHTA and CDR2 FQGTGA. The ends were cut back, 2 bases at V and 2 bases at J, with 8 bases in the middle. CDR3 in amino acids: CASSLLALTDTQYF. DNA of the CDR3: TGTGCCAGCAGCTTACTAGCGCTCACAGATACGCAGTATTTT.

The sample holds many counts of this clonotype. This chain connects TRBV11-2 to TRBJ2-3; 11 bases map to TRBD2. Germline CDR1 is SGHAT and CDR2 is FQNNGV. The CDR3 is made up of 15 amino acids. V was pared by 8 bases and J by 4 bases, with 8 bases of the junction left unmatched. CDR3 region: CASRIAGGRADTQYF. The CDR3 nucleotides read TGTGCCAGCCGAATAGCGGGAGGGAGGGCAGATACGCAGTATTTT. Full variable domain (rest looked up from reference TRBV11-2 and TRBJ2-3): EAGVAQSPRYKIIEKRQSVAFWCNPISGHATLYWYQQILGQGPKLLIQFQNNGVVDDSQLPKDRFSAERLKGVDSTLKIQPAKLEDSAVYLCASRIAGGRADTQYFGPGTRLTVL.

This clonotype occurred once. V usage is TRBV16 and J usage is TRBJ1-5; TRBD1 matches 9 bases. Germline-derived CDR1 and CDR2 are KGHSY and FQNENV. V dropped 0 bases and J dropped 10; count of bases not matched to a gene: 7. CDR3 length: 15 residues. In nucleotides, the CDR3 is TGTGCCAGCAGCCAATCTCCGGGACAGGGTAGACCCCAGCATTTT. Translation: CASSQSPGQGRPQHF.

This clonotype has just a few counts. CDR3 amino acids: CASRAKGLDQPQHF. The CDR3 coding sequence is TGTGCCAGCAGAGCAAAGGGGCTTGATCAGCCCCAGCATTTT. This chain connects TRBV2 to TRBJ1-5, with D maybe TRBD1 (5 bases). V lost 6 bases and J 5 bases, leaving 14 bases between the germline ends. The germline V gene encodes CDR1 SNHLY and CDR2 FYNNEI. The CDR3 is made up of 14 amino acids.

This clonotype was observed once. The rearrangement uses TRBV7-3 and TRBJ2-5; D may be TRBD1 (5 bases). This CDR3 region has 16 residues. Germline CDR1 is SGHTA and CDR2 is FQGTGA. With 2 bases removed from V and 2 bases from J, the gap between germline ends came to 15 bases. CDR3 sequence (DNA): TGTGCCAGCAGCTTAGTCTCGCAGGGCCCACAAGAGACCCAGTACTTC. It is translated as CASSLVSQGPQETQYF.

This clonotype was counted at least ten times. J is TRBJ2-1 and V is TRBV5-1, with D perhaps TRBD1 (6 bases). The CDR3 runs 14 residues. V lost 0 bases and J lost 7, with 11 bases in between. CDR1 is SGHRS, CDR2 YFSETQ, per germline. This CDR3 is CASSLGDTGNEQFF. Written as DNA, the CDR3 is TGCGCCAGCAGCTTGGGGGACACTGGGAATGAGCAGTTCTTC.

Note on this clonotype: The conserved final phenylalanine or tryptophan is absent from the CDR3, which likely points to a read error. V is TRBV12-3 or TRBV12-4 and J is TRBJ1-4; D is possibly TRBD1 (5 bases). The CDR3 extends over 13 amino acids. V gave up 9 bases and J gave up 14 bases, with 22 bases separating them. The DNA of the CDR3 is TGTGCCAGTGGGGCCAGCGTTAATGAAGCGCTGTTTCTT. Translating it yields CASGASVNEALFL.

This chain joins TRBV28 and TRBJ1-5; tentatively, D is TRBD1 (5 bases). The CDR3 has 15 residues. CDR1 and CDR2 (germline): MDHEN, SYDVKM. V was cut by 2 bases and J by 1 base, with 9 bases left in between. CDR3 sequence (DNA): TGTGCCAGCAGTTTAATGGCAGGGAGCAATCAGCCCCAGCATTTT. The encoded protein is CASSLMAGSNQPQHF.

The J gene is TRBJ2-7, the V gene TRBV2; weak D call: TRBD1 (6 bases). V shed 5 bases and J shed 2 bases, with 16 bases lying between them. Germline CDR1 reads SNHLY; CDR2 reads FYNNEI. This CDR3 contains 15 residues. CDR3 sequence (DNA): TGTGCCAGCAGTCTCGGGACATCTACAACCTACGAGCAGTACTTC. Its protein product is CASSLGTSTTYEQYF.

Only a few counts were recorded for this clonotype. V gene TRBV7-9 combines with J gene TRBJ2-1, with D perhaps matching TRBD1 or TRBD2 (7 bases each). This CDR3 region has 17 residues. Germline V gives CDR1 SEHNR, CDR2 FQNEAQ (reference sequence). V lost 5 bases and J lost 0, with 17 bases in between. The CDR3 loop is CASSLRQGGSSYNEQFF. For the CDR3, the DNA is TGTGCCAGCAGCCTCAGACAGGGAGGGAGCTCCTACAATGAGCAGTTCTTC.

This clonotype occurred a few times. The chain carries TRBV7-9 and TRBJ2-1, with D unclear. CDR3 size: 15 residues. CDR1 SEHNR and CDR2 FQNEAQ come from the germline V gene (reference sequence). Trimming took off 3 bases at V and 5 bases at J, with 14 bases between the two ends. The CDR3 sequence is CASSLASPAHNEQFF. The CDR3 region has the DNA TGTGCCAGCAGCTTGGCCTCCCCAGCCCACAATGAGCAGTTCTTC.

This clonotype was picked up a small number of times. V is TRBV20-1 and J is TRBJ1-4; 11 bases line up with TRBD1. The CDR3 is 15 residues long. Germline assignment: CDR1 DFQATT and CDR2 SNEGSKA (reference sequence). After removal of 3 bases from V and 8 bases from J, the junction contained 8 bases not matched to a gene. CDR3 residues: CSASIPDRGREKLFF. Written as DNA, the CDR3 is TGCAGTGCTAGCATTCCGGACAGGGGGCGGGAAAAACTGTTTTTT.

The chain is built from TRBV27 and TRBJ2-7; 8 bases align to TRBD1. V shed 5 bases and J 9 bases; nucleotides not matched to a gene: 12. The CDR3 is 14 residues long. Germline CDR1 reads MNHEY; CDR2 reads SMNVEV (reference sequence). This chain's CDR3 is CASSKGQEVLVQYF. CDR3 bases: TGTGCCAGCAGTAAGGGACAGGAGGTCCTTGTGCAGTACTTC.

This clonotype appeared once. The chain carries TRBV7-2 and TRBJ2-7, with unresolved D. This CDR3 is built from 15 residues. CDR1 SGHTA and CDR2 FQGNSA come from the germline V gene. V lost 5 bases, J lost 2 bases, and 16 bases lay in between. The CDR3 DNA follows: TGTGCCAGCAGCAAAGGGATATCTATTGCCTACGAGCAGTACTTC. Translated: CASSKGISIAYEQYF.

The chain couples TRBV5-1 to TRBJ2-4; maybe TRBD1 (6 bases). The V and J ends lost 2 bases and 4 bases respectively, with 10 bases between them. Germline lookup yields CDR1 SGHRS and CDR2 YFSETQ. The CDR3 has 14 residues. CDR3 sequence: CASSFEGTKNIQYF. The CDR3 bases are TGCGCCAGCAGCTTCGAGGGGACAAAAAACATTCAGTACTTC.

There are a few counts of this clonotype. V is TRBV11-3 and J is TRBJ2-3; possible D gene TRBD2, 7 bases. Trimming removed 4 bases from V and 0 bases from J, with 17 bases in between. Germline-derived CDR1 and CDR2 are SGHNT and YENEEA. This CDR3 is built from 17 residues. The CDR3 reads CASSSDSAGASTDTQYF. The DNA for the CDR3 is TGTGCCAGCAGCTCAGACTCGGCGGGGGCAAGCACAGATACGCAGTATTTT.

This clonotype was observed many times. This rearrangement joins TRBV5-1 to TRBJ1-1; 7 bases are a match to TRBD1. Germline V gives CDR1 SGHRS, CDR2 YFSETQ. Trimming at V came to 4 bases and at J to 4 bases, leaving 13 bases not matched to a gene. This CDR3 contains 16 residues. The CDR3 bases are TGCGCCAGCAGCCAACCCCCGGGACAGCCCTCCACTGAAGCTTTCTTT. It codes for CASSQPPGQPSTEAFF.

This chain links TRBV19 with TRBJ2-2; TRBD2 matches 14 bases. This CDR3 contains 17 residues. J gave up 9 bases and V 5 bases, and 11 bases lay outside the gene matches. CDR1 is LNHDA, CDR2 SQIVND, per germline (reference sequence). The CDR3 coding sequence is TGTGCCAGTAGTCCCGGGACTAGCGGGAGCCCCAGGAGGGAGCTGTTTTTT. It yields the protein CASSPGTSGSPRRELFF.

The chain couples TRBV3-1 to TRBJ2-1; 8 nucleotides match TRBD2. Germline loops: CDR1 LGHDT, CDR2 YNNKEL (reference sequence). The CDR3 loop spans 18 amino acids. V lost 4 bases, J lost 10 bases, and 21 bases stayed unmatched. CDR3 protein: CASSRTKGPSGPGLEQFF. The CDR3 DNA sequence: TGTGCCAGCAGCCGCACCAAGGGCCCTAGCGGGCCCGGCTTGGAGCAGTTCTTC.

The rearrangement joins TRBV6-2 or TRBV6-3 to TRBJ2-1; D might be TRBD1 (5 bases). The CDR3 totals 15 residues. Germline values: CDR1 MNHEY, CDR2 SVGEGT. V shed 6 bases and J shed 5 bases, with 17 bases lying between them. The CDR3 region is CASRAQGPQNNEQFF. The CDR3 DNA reads TGTGCCAGCAGAGCCCAGGGCCCCCAGAACAATGAGCAGTTCTTC.